Listed below are T cell receptor beta chains from one sample, sequenced in a study of blood T cell repertoires in COVID-19. Measured with immunoSEQ multiplex PCR; TCRdb has only the in-frame clones, and not every one. The sample includes about 200,000 clones, around 80% seen only once; the top ten take approximately 7.2%. The source material was peripheral blood. These receptor sequences come from a human donor with acute or convalescent COVID-19. The donor label of this sample is uncertain. Each CDR3 is given with its conserved first and last residue. Fields, in order: J gene, V gene, CDR3 protein.

>TRBJ2-1|TRBV19
CASSIELGRGSYNEQFF
>TRBJ1-5|TRBV2
CASSAQGGPNSNQPQHF
>TRBJ2-7|TRBV2
CASRTGLGPYEQYF
>TRBJ2-3|TRBV5-6
CASSYRGTDTQYF
>TRBJ2-7|TRBV28
CASSFAYYEQYF
>TRBJ2-7|TRBV14
CASSQERLAAYEQYF
>TRBJ2-3|TRBV5-6
CASSNPGTSGWSSTDTQYF
>TRBJ1-4|TRBV28
CASSSRTARGEKLFF
>TRBJ2-1|TRBV24-1
CATSDRAGISEQFF
>TRBJ1-1|TRBV18
CASSPAPNTEAFF
>TRBJ2-5|TRBV2
CASSEGPSGSETQYF
>TRBJ2-2|TRBV12-5
CASGLVQVLFGTPDNTGELFF
>TRBJ2-7|TRBV6-5
CASSSSRDRGNEQYF
>TRBJ2-2|TRBV30
CAWKTPAGTGELFF
>TRBJ1-4|TRBV7-7
CASSTSGSTNEKLFF
>TRBJ1-4|TRBV28
CASSRDRRNEKLFF
>TRBJ2-3|TRBV7-9
CASSLEGPRTDTQYF
>TRBJ2-7|TRBV11-2
CASSPGGTMGDEQYF
>TRBJ2-3|TRBV5-1
CASSARGDTQYF
>TRBJ1-5|TRBV6-2/TRBV6-3
CASSSTGAGQPQHF
>TRBJ2-2|TRBV27
CASSFSGRGTGELFF
>TRBJ2-1|TRBV7-8
CASSLGTRNNEQFF
>TRBJ1-1|TRBV5-6
CASRSRAGHTEAFF
>TRBJ1-4|TRBV7-2
CASSSPGREKLFF
>TRBJ1-5|TRBV12-5
CASGTDRALIGPQHF
>TRBJ2-5|TRBV24-1
CATSERETQYF
>TRBJ2-7|TRBV11-2
CASSPASGSSYEQYF
>TRBJ1-5|TRBV24-1
CATSDSSGRARGDSNQPQHF
>TRBJ1-1|TRBV30
CAWSVRYTEAFF
>TRBJ2-1|TRBV19
CASRTGTQGDEQFF
>TRBJ2-7|TRBV5-4
CASSLIAGGPSYEQYF
>TRBJ1-1|TRBV7-2
CASSTYRGLGNTEAFF
>TRBJ2-1|TRBV28
CASSPGTSGNNEQFF
>TRBJ1-2|TRBV21-1
CASILLWDRAEGYTF
>TRBJ1-2|TRBV6-1
CASSALGTAGTYGYTF